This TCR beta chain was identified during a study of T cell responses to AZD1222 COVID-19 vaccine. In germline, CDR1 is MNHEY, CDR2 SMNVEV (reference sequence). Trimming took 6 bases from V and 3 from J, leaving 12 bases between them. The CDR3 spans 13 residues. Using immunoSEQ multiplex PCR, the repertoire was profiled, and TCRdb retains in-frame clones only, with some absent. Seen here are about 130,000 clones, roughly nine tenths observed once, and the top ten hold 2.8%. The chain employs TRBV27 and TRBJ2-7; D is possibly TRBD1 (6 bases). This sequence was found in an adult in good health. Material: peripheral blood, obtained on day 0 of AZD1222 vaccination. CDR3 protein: CASSFTGNYEQYF. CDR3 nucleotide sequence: TGTGCCAGCAGCTTCACAGGGAACTACGAGCAGTACTTC.